Below, one T cell receptor (beta chain) is given with its context. Clones were read by immunoSEQ multiplex PCR, and TCRdb kept only the in-frame ones, dropping some. The sample shows 25,000 to 30,000 clones, 70% to 90% of them seen only once. These data come from a study of somatic mutations in cytotoxic T cells in rheumatoid arthritis. The germline V gene encodes CDR1 SNHLY and CDR2 FYNNEI. V gave up 2 bases and J gave up 3 bases, with 16 bases separating them. The CDR3 length is 16 residues. The V gene is TRBV2, the J gene TRBJ1-2; D is ambiguous. The origin of this receptor is an adult with rheumatoid arthritis. Sequencing was performed on CD8+ T cells sorted from blood. CDR3 bases: TGTGCCAGCAGTGAATCGGACGGCAAGGTTTACTATGGCTACACCTTC. Translation gives CASSESDGKVYYGYTF.